This T cell receptor beta chain is drawn from a study of T cell responses to AZD1222 COVID-19 vaccine. Some clones are missing from TCRdb's copy, which holds only in-frame ones; the method was immunoSEQ multiplex PCR. The sample consists of 86,000 or so clones, about 92% of them appearing once. Trimming took off 5 bases at V and 0 bases at J, with 14 bases between the two ends. This CDR3 is built from 16 residues. Per the germline V gene, CDR1 is SGHVS and CDR2 is FQNEAQ. The chain carries TRBV7-8 and TRBJ1-5; no clear D. The sample was peripheral blood, taken on day 0 of AZD1222 vaccination. This sequence originates from an adult in good health. The CDR3 region has the DNA TGTGCCAGCAGCCCACCCCCGGGATATAGCAATCAGCCCCAGCATTTT. It specifies CASSPPPGYSNQPQHF.